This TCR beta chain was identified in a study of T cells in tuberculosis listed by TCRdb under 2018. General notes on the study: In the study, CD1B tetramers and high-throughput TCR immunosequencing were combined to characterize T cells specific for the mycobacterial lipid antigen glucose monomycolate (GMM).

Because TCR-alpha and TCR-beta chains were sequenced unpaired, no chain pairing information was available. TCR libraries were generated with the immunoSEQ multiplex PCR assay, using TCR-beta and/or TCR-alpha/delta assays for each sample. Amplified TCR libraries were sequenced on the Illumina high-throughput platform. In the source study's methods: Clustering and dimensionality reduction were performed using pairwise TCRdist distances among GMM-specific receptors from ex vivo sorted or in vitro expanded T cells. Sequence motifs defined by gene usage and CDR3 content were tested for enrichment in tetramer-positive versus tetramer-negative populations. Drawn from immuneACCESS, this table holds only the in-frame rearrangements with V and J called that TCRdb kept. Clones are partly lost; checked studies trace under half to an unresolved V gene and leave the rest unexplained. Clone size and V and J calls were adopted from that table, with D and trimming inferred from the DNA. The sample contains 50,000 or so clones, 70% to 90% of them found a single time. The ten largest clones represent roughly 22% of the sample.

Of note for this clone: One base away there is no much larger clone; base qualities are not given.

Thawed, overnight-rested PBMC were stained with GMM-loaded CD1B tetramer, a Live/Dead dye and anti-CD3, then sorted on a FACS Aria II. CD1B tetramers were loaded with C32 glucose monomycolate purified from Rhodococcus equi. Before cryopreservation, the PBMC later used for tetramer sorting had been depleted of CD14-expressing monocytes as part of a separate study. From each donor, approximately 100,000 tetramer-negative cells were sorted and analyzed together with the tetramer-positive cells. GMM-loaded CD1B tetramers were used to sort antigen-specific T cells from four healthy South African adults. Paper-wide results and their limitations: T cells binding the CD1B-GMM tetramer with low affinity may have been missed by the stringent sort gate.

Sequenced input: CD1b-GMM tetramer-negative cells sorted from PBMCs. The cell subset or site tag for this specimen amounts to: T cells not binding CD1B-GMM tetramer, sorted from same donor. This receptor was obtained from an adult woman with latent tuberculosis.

The CDR3 region: CSVRQGTDTQYF. The DNA sequence follows: TGCAGCGTACGACAGGGCACAGATACGCAGTATTTT. The chain uses TRBV29-1 and TRBJ2-3; the best D guess is TRBD1, with 6 bases matching. The CDR3 holds 12 amino acids from the cysteine to the phenylalanine. Only the CDR3 DNA stays, 36 bases, in frame from base 1. The germline V gene provides CDR1 SQVTM and CDR2 ANQGSEA. V lost 6 bases and J lost 1 base; the stretch between them is 8 bases long.